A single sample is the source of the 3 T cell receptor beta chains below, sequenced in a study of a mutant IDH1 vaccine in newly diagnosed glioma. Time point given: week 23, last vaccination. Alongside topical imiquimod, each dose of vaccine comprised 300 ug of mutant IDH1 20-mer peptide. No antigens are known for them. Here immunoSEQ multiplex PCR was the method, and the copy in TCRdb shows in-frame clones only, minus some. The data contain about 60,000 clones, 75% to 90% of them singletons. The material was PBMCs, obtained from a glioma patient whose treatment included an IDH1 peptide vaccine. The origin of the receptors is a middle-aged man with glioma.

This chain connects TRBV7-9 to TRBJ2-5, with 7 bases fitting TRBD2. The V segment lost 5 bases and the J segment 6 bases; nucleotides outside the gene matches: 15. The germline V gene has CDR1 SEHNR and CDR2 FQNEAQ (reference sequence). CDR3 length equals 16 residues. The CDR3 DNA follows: TGTGCCAGCAGCCAGGACGGCAGGGAGGGGAGAAAGACCCAGTACTTC. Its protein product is CASSQDGREGRKTQYF.

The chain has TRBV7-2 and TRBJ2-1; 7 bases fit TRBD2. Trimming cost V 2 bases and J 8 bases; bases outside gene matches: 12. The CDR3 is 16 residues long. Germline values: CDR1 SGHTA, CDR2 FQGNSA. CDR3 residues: CASSLFSRELSHEQFF. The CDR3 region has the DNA TGTGCCAGCAGCTTATTTTCGCGGGAGTTGAGTCATGAGCAGTTCTTC.

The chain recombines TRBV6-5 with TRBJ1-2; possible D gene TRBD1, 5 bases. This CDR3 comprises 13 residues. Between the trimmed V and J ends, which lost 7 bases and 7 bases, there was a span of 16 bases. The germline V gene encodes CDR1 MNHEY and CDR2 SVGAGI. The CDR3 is CASTGTAAFGYTF. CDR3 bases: TGTGCCAGCACCGGGACCGCTGCTTTTGGCTACACCTTC.